The present entry profiles one T cell receptor beta chain with its context. What it binds is unknown. V dropped 4 bases and J dropped 5; count of bases not matched to a gene: 10. CDR3 length: 16 amino acids. CDR1 is MGHRA and CDR2 is YSYEKL in the germline V gene. This sample is drawn from a study of cytomegalovirus exposure and HLA in healthy donors. Whole-study context: From HLA-typed donors, an early data release held roughly 89 million unique TCRs. Whole-study findings and limits: The authors assumed roughly uniform sequencing depth across donors for presence/absence analyses. Compared with the roughly 700-donor mean, an Asian-associated ancestry cluster reportedly had fewer N-insertions, according to a later analysis. There were a few CMV-associated chains whose specificity for CMV antigens was confirmed in vitro.

Amplification used 60 Vbeta primers and 13 Jbeta primers. Using immunoSEQ multiplex PCR, the repertoire was profiled, and TCRdb retains in-frame clones only, with some absent. The profile shows some 100,000 clones, approximately 84% of them singletons. The chain links TRBV4-1 to TRBJ2-5, with 10 bases that match TRBD2. This clonotype was obtained from a man aged 18 to 35 in good health and CMV-seronegative. Sequencing was carried out using PBMCs. The CDR3 DNA reads as TGCGCCAGCAGCCGAGAGCGGGAGGGCCTGGGGGAGACCCAGTACTTC. This sequence encodes CASSREREGLGETQYF.